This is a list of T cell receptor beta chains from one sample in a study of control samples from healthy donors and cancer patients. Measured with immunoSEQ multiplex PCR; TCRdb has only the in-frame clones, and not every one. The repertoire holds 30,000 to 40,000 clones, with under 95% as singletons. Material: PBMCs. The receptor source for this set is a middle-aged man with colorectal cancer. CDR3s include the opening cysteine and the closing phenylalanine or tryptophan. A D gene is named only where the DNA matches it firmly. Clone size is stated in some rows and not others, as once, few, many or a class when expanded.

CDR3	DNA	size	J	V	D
CASSPRGERGANIQYF	TGTGCCAGCAGTCCCCGGGGGGAGCGGGGGGCAAACATTCAGTACTTC	NA	TRBJ2-4	TRBV6-6	TRBD2
CASSEMRATQYF	TGTGCCAGCAGTGAGATGCGGGCGACCCAGTACTTC	NA	TRBJ2-5	TRBV2	NA
CASSPASSGNTIYF	TGTGCCAGCAGCCCAGCAAGCTCTGGAAACACCATATATTTT	few	TRBJ1-3	TRBV3-1/TRBV3-2	NA
CASSKGTGDYQETQYF	TGTGCCAGCAGTAAAGGGACAGGGGACTACCAAGAGACCCAGTACTTC	NA	TRBJ2-5	TRBV6-1	TRBD1
CASSLSGGVTQETQYF	TGTGCCAGCAGCCTTAGCGGGGGTGTGACCCAAGAGACCCAGTACTTC	NA	TRBJ2-5	TRBV3-1/TRBV3-2	TRBD2
CASRQSAGNEQFF	TGTGCCAGCAGACAGTCCGCGGGCAATGAGCAGTTCTTC	NA	TRBJ2-1	TRBV27	NA
CASSLGQPKGGLNTEAFF	TGCGCCAGCAGCTTGGGTCAACCGAAGGGGGGACTGAACACTGAAGCTTTCTTT	once	TRBJ1-1	TRBV5-1	NA
CASSPSFASSGNTIYF	TGTGCCAGCAGCCCCTCTTTCGCCAGCTCTGGAAACACCATATATTTT	NA	TRBJ1-3	TRBV6-2/TRBV6-3	NA
CASSIGVNEQFF	TGTGCCAGTAGTATCGGGGTCAATGAGCAGTTCTTC	NA	TRBJ2-1	TRBV19	NA
CASSPGRDTQYF	TGTGCCAGCTCACCGGGGAGGGATACGCAGTATTTT	NA	TRBJ2-3	TRBV18	NA
CSVDISRETQYF	TGCAGCGTTGATATAAGCCGTGAGACCCAGTACTTC	NA	TRBJ2-5	TRBV29-1	NA
CASSSTRYIGTGELFF	TGTGCCAGCAGCTCCACGAGATATATAGGTACCGGGGAGCTGTTTTTT	NA	TRBJ2-2	TRBV5-5	NA
CASTARGGGNNQPQHF	TGTGCCAGTACCGCGAGAGGAGGGGGAAACAATCAGCCCCAGCATTTT	NA	TRBJ1-5	TRBV19	NA
CASSLELGTGSDEQFF	TGTGCCAGCAGCTTAGAGCTGGGGACAGGGTCCGATGAGCAGTTCTTC	NA	TRBJ2-1	TRBV7-9	TRBD1
CASSLELAQETQYF	TGTGCCAGCAGCTTAGAACTAGCTCAAGAGACCCAGTACTTC	NA	TRBJ2-5	TRBV13	NA
CASSQPDRNNQPQHF	TGCGCCAGCAGCCAACCGGACAGGAACAATCAGCCCCAGCATTTT	NA	TRBJ1-5	TRBV4-1	TRBD1